Following are 17 T cell receptor beta chains from one sample sequenced in a study of T cell repertoires in cytomegalovirus infection. These TCRs are of unknown antigen specificity. TCRdb independently ran MiXCR on the reads; one entry per CDR3 protein. Altogether 300,000 to 400,000 distinct CDR3 sequences are present, about 29% being singletons, with the ten largest covering around 20%. This material consisted of cultured PBMCs, taken from culture after CMV antigen stimulation. The receptors were sampled from a human donor in good health (CMV status not recorded). Some clones in this sample may be carry-over from other donors' samples.

The chain joins TRBV15 to TRBJ2-1, with 9 nucleotides matching TRBD1. The CDR3 contains 16 residues. After removal of 3 bases from V and 4 bases from J, the junction contained 7 bases not matched to a gene. Looked up from germline, CDR1 is LNHNV and CDR2 is YYDKDF (reference sequence). CDR3 residues: CATSRAGTGSYNEQFF. The CDR3 nucleotides are TGTGCCACCAGCAGGGCCGGGACAGGGTCTTACAATGAGCAGTTCTTC.

This clonotype was seen more than once but under ten times. V usage is TRBV28 and J usage is TRBJ2-7; TRBD2 matches 12 bases. The V and J ends lost 6 bases and 0 bases, in that order; junction bases with no gene match: 6. Germline CDR1 MDHEN, CDR2 SYDVKM. This CDR3 region has 16 residues. The chain's CDR3 is CASSPGTSGFSYEQYF. The CDR3 DNA follows: TGTGCCAGCAGCCCAGGGACTAGCGGGTTCTCCTACGAGCAGTACTTC. Variable domain in full (rest from reference TRBV28 and TRBJ2-7): DVKVTQSSRYLVKRTGEKVFLECVQDMDHENMFWYRQDPGLGLRLIYFSYDVKMKEKGDIPEGYSVSREKKERFSLILESASTNQTSMYLCASSPGTSGFSYEQYFGPGTRLTVT.

The table lists this clonotype with a few counts. V and J are TRBV18 and TRBJ1-1; no definite D call. The CDR3 length is 15 residues. Germline lookup yields CDR1 KGHSH and CDR2 LQKENI. Trimming removed 3 bases from V and 0 bases from J, with 11 bases in between. CDR3 DNA sequence: TGTGCCAGCTCACCCGGACGGGCAGTGAACACTGAAGCTTTCTTT. This codes for CASSPGRAVNTEAFF.

This clonotype was recorded a few times. The rearrangement uses TRBV6-6 and TRBJ2-3; TRBD2 matches 13 bases. The CDR3 is 16 amino acids. Germline V gene data show CDR1 as MNHNY and CDR2 as SVGAGI (reference sequence). The trim removed 6 bases at V and 6 bases at J, leaving 9 bases unmatched. CDR3 nucleotide sequence: TGTGCCAGCAGCCTCGGACTAGCGGGGGCCAAGGATACGCAGTATTTT. Translating gives CASSLGLAGAKDTQYF.

This clonotype was observed many times. The chain joins TRBV6-5 to TRBJ1-2, with 8 bases identical to TRBD1. V shed 0 bases, J shed 4 bases, and the junction held 4 bases outside the gene matches. The germline gives CDR1 MNHEY, CDR2 SVGAGI. The CDR3 spans 15 residues. The CDR3 loop is CASSYSNTGGYGYTF. CDR3 sequence (DNA): TGTGCCAGCAGTTACTCGAACACAGGGGGCTATGGCTACACCTTC.

The chain couples TRBV5-6 to TRBJ2-3; no firm D call. Germline values: CDR1 SGHDT, CDR2 YYEEEE. The length of the CDR3 is 16 residues. The V and J ends lost 0 bases and 0 bases respectively, with 11 bases between them. CDR3 sequence (DNA): TGTGCCAGCAGCTTGGTTCCGGCTTGGAGCACAGATACGCAGTATTTT. Its translation: CASSLVPAWSTDTQYF.

The J gene is TRBJ1-2, the V gene TRBV28; D possibly corresponds to TRBD1 (5 bases). Per germline, CDR1 MDHEN and CDR2 SYDVKM. The V and J ends lost 8 bases and 0 bases respectively, with 13 bases between them. The CDR3 runs to 14 residues. CDR3 protein: CASRPPQANYGYTF. The CDR3 DNA is TGTGCCAGCCGCCCCCCACAGGCTAACTATGGCTACACCTTC.

V usage is TRBV27 and J usage is TRBJ2-1; the match to TRBD2 covers 12 bases. Germline loops: CDR1 MNHEY, CDR2 SMNVEV (reference sequence). The trim removed 4 bases at V and 4 bases at J, leaving 2 bases unmatched. The CDR3 sequence is 15 residues long. The CDR3 sequence is CASSWTSGIYNEQFF. The CDR3 DNA sequence: TGTGCCAGCAGTTGGACTAGCGGGATTTACAATGAGCAGTTCTTC.

The CDR3 protein is CASSVNTGGYEQYF. The CDR3 DNA reads TGTGCCAGCAGTGTAAATACAGGGGGCTACGAGCAGTACTTC. The chain couples TRBV6-1 to TRBJ2-7; the match to TRBD1 covers 8 bases. Germline values: CDR1 MNHNS, CDR2 SASEGT. The CDR3 runs to 14 residues. V dropped 4 bases and J dropped 3; count of bases not matched to a gene: 5.

This chain joins TRBV20-1 and TRBJ2-1; TRBD1 might be the D (6 bases). The CDR3 is 12 amino acids. Trimming pared 6 bases from V and 14 bases from J, leaving 20 bases between. Germline V gives CDR1 DFQATT, CDR2 SNEGSKA (reference sequence). The CDR3 loop reads CSAADSLSREFF. Written as DNA, the CDR3 is TGCAGTGCAGCGGACAGTCTCTCCCGGGAGTTCTTC.

This clonotype showed up just once. DNA of the CDR3: TGTGCCAGCAGCCAGGAGTCTCGCCGGAACACCATATATTTT. Protein: CASSQESRRNTIYF. The chain recombines TRBV3-1 with TRBJ1-3, with unresolved D. The ends were cut back, 3 bases at V and 7 bases at J, with 13 bases in the middle. The CDR3 has 14 residues. The germline CDR1 and CDR2 sequences are LGHDT and YNNKEL (reference sequence).

There are a few counts of this clonotype. The junction departs from the called germline gene at one end, perhaps through a read error. The gene calls are TRBV7-9 and TRBJ1-3; TRBD1 matches at 8 bases. Germline V CDR1 and CDR2: SEHNR, FQNEAQ (reference sequence). The CDR3 has 13 residues. CDR3 sequence reads: CASSSTGGGTLYF. CDR3 nucleotide sequence: TGTGCCAGCAGCTCAACAGGGGGGGGCACCTTATATTTT.

A few counts support this clonotype. This sequence joins TRBV29-1 and TRBJ1-2; 7 bases are shared with TRBD1. The CDR3 covers 11 residues. V shed 8 bases, J shed 8 bases, and the junction held 8 bases outside the gene matches. Looked up from germline, CDR1 is SQVTM and CDR2 is ANQGSEA. Here the CDR3 DNA reads TGCAGCATCGGCAGGGGGGGCGGCTACACCTTC. Translating gives CSIGRGGGYTF.

This clonotype was counted only a few times. One junction end does not reproduce the germline sequence, and a read error may be involved. The chain has TRBV7-7 and TRBJ2-5, with TRBD2 matching 9 bases. This CDR3 region has 16 residues. The germline V gene encodes CDR1 SSHAT and CDR2 FNYEAQ (reference sequence). CDR3 coding DNA: TGTGCTAGCAGTTTGGGACTAGCAGCAGCCCAAGAGACCCAGTACTTC. This encodes CASSLGLAAAQETQYF.

This clonotype was counted between two and nine times. This sequence joins TRBV7-2 and TRBJ2-5, with D hard to call. Germline V gene sequence: CDR1 SGHTA, CDR2 FQGNSA. Trimming removed 5 bases from V and 7 bases from J, with 14 bases in between. The CDR3 is 13 amino acids. CDR3 coding DNA: TGTGCCAGCAGCCGAGCCCTCGCGAGGACCCAGTACTTC. Protein sequence: CASSRALARTQYF.

The chain joins TRBV3-1 to TRBJ2-2, with 7 bases aligning to TRBD2. With V trimmed by 1 base and J by 4 bases, 3 bases remained unmatched. The CDR3 consists of 15 residues. Germline V lookup: CDR1 LGHDT, CDR2 YNNKEL (reference sequence). CDR3 DNA: TGTGCCAGCAGCCAAGGTCCTAGCGGCACCGGGGAGCTGTTTTTT. It translates to CASSQGPSGTGELFF.

This clonotype was found a few times. This chain joins TRBV7-3 and TRBJ2-2; no firm D call. CDR1 and CDR2 from the germline V gene are SGHTA and FQGTGA. The V gene lost 5 bases and the J gene lost 3 bases, with 7 bases spanning the gap. The CDR3 sequence is 13 residues long. CDR3 coding DNA: TGTGCCAGCAGCCGCAGTTACACCGGGGAGCTGTTTTTT. It translates to CASSRSYTGELFF.